The 8 T cell receptor beta chains below all came from one sample that was sequenced in a study of cytomegalovirus exposure and HLA in healthy donors. With 60 Vbeta and 13 Jbeta primers, the PCR was carried out. Some clones are missing from TCRdb's copy, which holds only in-frame ones; the method was immunoSEQ multiplex PCR. The sample contains some 140,000 clones, around 85% of which appear only once. Sequenced sample: PBMCs. The receptors were sampled from a woman between 45 and 60 years old in good health and CMV-seropositive.

This clone was picked up a small number of times. The V and J genes are TRBV18 and TRBJ2-7; TRBD2 is a possible D gene (6 bases). This CDR3 is 15 amino acids long. V was shortened by 2 bases and J by 0 bases, with 11 bases between the two germline ends. From germline, CDR1 is KGHSH and CDR2 LQKENI. CDR3 DNA: TGTGCCAGCTCACCATCGAACGGGGGCTCCTACGAGCAGTACTTC. Encoded protein: CASSPSNGGSYEQYF.

The chain couples TRBV7-3 to TRBJ2-2, with 7 bases identical to TRBD2. The J segment lost 0 bases and the V segment lost 1 base, leaving 5 bases of the junction unmatched. CDR3 length equals 17 residues. Germline V gives CDR1 SGHTA, CDR2 FQGTGA. DNA of the CDR3: TGTGCCAGCAGCTTAAACAGCGGGGCGACGAACACCGGGGAGCTGTTTTTT. Protein product: CASSLNSGATNTGELFF.

This chain links TRBV7-9 with TRBJ1-5; a possible D gene is TRBD1 (5 bases). The CDR3 consists of 16 residues. Looked up from germline, CDR1 is SEHNR and CDR2 is FQNEAQ (reference sequence). Trimming took off 1 base at V and 2 bases at J, with 12 bases between the two ends. CDR3 in DNA: TGTGCCAGCAGCTTAGTTATGGGGGGAGGCAATCAGCCCCAGCATTTT. This sequence encodes CASSLVMGGGNQPQHF.

This clone appeared once. The chain carries TRBV7-2 and TRBJ2-7, with 10 bases that match TRBD1. V lost 0 bases and J lost 5; bases outside the gene matches: 4. The CDR3 spans 15 residues. Germline values: CDR1 SGHTA, CDR2 FQGNSA. This chain's CDR3 is CASSLAPTGGHEQYF. Here the CDR3 DNA reads TGTGCCAGCAGCTTAGCGCCGACAGGGGGCCACGAGCAGTACTTC.

This rearrangement joins TRBV12-5 to TRBJ2-1; 11 nucleotides align to TRBD1. V was pared by 7 bases and J by 5 bases, with 10 bases of the junction left unmatched. The V gene's germline CDR1 is LGHNT and CDR2 FRNRAP. The CDR3 length is 16 residues. DNA for the CDR3: TGTGCTAGTGCCGCGCGGGGGACAGGGGGAAACAATGAGCAGTTCTTC. This gives the protein CASAARGTGGNNEQFF.

V is TRBV2 and J is TRBJ2-2, with 10 bases identical to TRBD1. The CDR3 loop spans 19 amino acids. The V segment lost 3 bases and the J segment 0 bases; nucleotides outside the gene matches: 10. In germline, CDR1 is SNHLY, CDR2 FYNNEI. Here the CDR3 reads CASSDDRGPSFTNTGELFF. In DNA, the CDR3 is TGTGCCAGCAGTGACGACAGGGGGCCTTCGTTCACGAACACCGGGGAGCTGTTTTTT.

The chain links TRBV2 to TRBJ1-6; D uncertain. CDR1 SNHLY and CDR2 FYNNEI come from the germline V gene. The CDR3 sequence is 14 residues long. V was cut by 3 bases and J by 0 bases, with 3 bases left in between. CDR3 protein: CASSESSYNSPLHF. The CDR3 DNA follows: TGTGCCAGCAGTGAGAGCTCCTATAATTCACCCCTCCACTTT.

This chain uses TRBV10-3 with TRBJ1-1; 7 bases are shared with TRBD1. The germline V gene has CDR1 ENHRY and CDR2 SYGVKD. There are 12 residues in the CDR3. Trimming cost V 10 bases and J 1 base; bases outside gene matches: 3. CDR3 nucleotides: TGTGCCACCAGGACAGGGAACACTGAAGCTTTCTTT. This gives the protein CATRTGNTEAFF.